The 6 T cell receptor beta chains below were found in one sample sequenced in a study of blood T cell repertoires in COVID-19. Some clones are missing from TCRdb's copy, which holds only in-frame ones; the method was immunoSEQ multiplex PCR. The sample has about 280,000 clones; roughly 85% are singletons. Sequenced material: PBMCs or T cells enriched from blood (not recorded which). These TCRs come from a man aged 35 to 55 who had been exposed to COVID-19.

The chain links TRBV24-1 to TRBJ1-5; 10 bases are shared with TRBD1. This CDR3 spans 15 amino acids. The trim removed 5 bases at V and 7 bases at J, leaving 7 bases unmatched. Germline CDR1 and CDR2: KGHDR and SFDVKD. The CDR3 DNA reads TGTGCCACCAGTGCCCGGACAGGGGGGGGACAGCCCCAGCATTTT. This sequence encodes CATSARTGGGQPQHF.

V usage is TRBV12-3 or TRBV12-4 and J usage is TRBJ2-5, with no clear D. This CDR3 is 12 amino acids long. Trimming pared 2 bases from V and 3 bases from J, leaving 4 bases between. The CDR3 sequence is CASSLNKETQYF. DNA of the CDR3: TGTGCCAGCAGTTTAAACAAAGAGACCCAGTACTTC.

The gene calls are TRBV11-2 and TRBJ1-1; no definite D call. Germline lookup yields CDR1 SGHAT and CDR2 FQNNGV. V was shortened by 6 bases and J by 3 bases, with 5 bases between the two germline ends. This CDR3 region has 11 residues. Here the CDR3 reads CASRRDTEAFF. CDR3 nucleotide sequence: TGTGCCAGCAGGAGAGACACTGAAGCTTTCTTT.

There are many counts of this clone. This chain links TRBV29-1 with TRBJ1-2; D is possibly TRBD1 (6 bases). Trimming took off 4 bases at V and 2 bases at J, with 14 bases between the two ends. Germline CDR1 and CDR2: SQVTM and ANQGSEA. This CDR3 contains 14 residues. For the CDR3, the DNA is TGCAGCGTTGGACAGGTAGACGGAAACTATGGCTACACCTTC. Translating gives CSVGQVDGNYGYTF.

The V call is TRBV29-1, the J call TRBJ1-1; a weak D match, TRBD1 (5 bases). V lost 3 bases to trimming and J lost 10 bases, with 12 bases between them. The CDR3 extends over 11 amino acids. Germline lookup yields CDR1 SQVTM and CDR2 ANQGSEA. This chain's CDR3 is CSVDLDRPAFF. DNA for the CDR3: TGCAGCGTTGATCTCGACAGACCAGCTTTCTTT.

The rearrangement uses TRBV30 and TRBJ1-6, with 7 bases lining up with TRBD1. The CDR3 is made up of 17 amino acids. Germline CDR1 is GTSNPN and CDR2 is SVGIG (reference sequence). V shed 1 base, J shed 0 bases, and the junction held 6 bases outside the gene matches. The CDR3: CAWSADRQSSYNSPLHF. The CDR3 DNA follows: TGTGCCTGGAGTGCGGACAGGCAGAGCTCCTATAATTCACCCCTCCACTTT.